One T cell receptor beta chain is described in this entry. Antigen: not known. Trimming removed 0 bases from V and 8 bases from J, with 9 bases in between. CDR3 length: 14 residues. Germline V gives CDR1 SGDLS, CDR2 YYNGEE. The data were obtained in a study of CD8 T cells in Susac syndrome. Random hexamers were used to reverse transcribe about 0.45 to 1 ug of RNA. TCR beta CDR3 was amplified by immunoSEQ multiplex PCR. This amplification extended across 54 Vbeta and 13 Jbeta segments. In TCRdb, the immunoSEQ multiplex PCR reads were re-called with MiXCR into one record per CDR3 protein. The repertoire holds about 140,000 distinct CDR3 sequences, roughly 96% seen once, with approximately 0.11% in the top ten. Overall study findings and caveats: The relatively small number of individuals in the TCR sequencing and HLA analysis was acknowledged by the study.

TEMRA cells were enriched by FACS, while CD8+ and CD4+ T cells were obtained through a negative isolation that was performed magnetically. The chain recombines TRBV9 with TRBJ1-6; TRBD1 is a possible D gene (5 bases). The TCR was taken from a human donor with multiple sclerosis. Input material: CD4+ T cells from PBMCs. The CDR3 is CASSVVGADSPLHF. The CDR3 DNA reads as TGTGCCAGCAGCGTAGTAGGGGCTGATTCACCCCTCCACTTT.